The 5 T cell receptor beta chains reported below all come from one sample, sequenced in a study of shared clonotypes between healthy human individuals. Here immunoSEQ multiplex PCR was the method, and the copy in TCRdb shows in-frame clones only, minus some. The sample shows about 1.1 million clones, 70% to 80% of them seen only once. Sequenced: memory CD4+ T cells from PBMCs. Subset described: CD45RA-negative fraction. These receptors were taken from a man younger than 30 in good health. Some clones in this sample may be carry-over from other donors' samples.

About this clone: This specimen includes other DNA sequences encoding the same CDR3. The chain carries TRBV7-9 and TRBJ2-5; tentatively, D is TRBD1 (5 bases). The CDR3 spans 13 residues. The germline CDR1 and CDR2 sequences are SEHNR and FQNEAQ (reference sequence). Trimming stripped 0 bases from V and 5 bases from J, with 7 bases between. In nucleotides, the CDR3 is TGTGCCAGCAGCTTAGCAGGGGCCGAGACCCAGTACTTC. Residues: CASSLAGAETQYF.

This clone has a handful of counts. The chain has TRBV7-2 and TRBJ1-5, with D maybe TRBD1 (5 bases). Trimming pared 1 base from V and 2 bases from J, leaving 9 bases between. Germline V gene data show CDR1 as SGHTA and CDR2 as FQGNSA. The CDR3 has 15 residues. CDR3 region: CASSLEGTGNQPQHF. For the CDR3, the DNA is TGTGCCAGCAGCTTAGAGGGGACGGGCAATCAGCCCCAGCATTTT. Looking up the rest from reference TRBV7-2 and TRBJ1-5 gives the full variable domain: GAGVSQSPSNKVTEKGKDVELRCDPISGHTALYWYRQSLGQGLEFLIYFQGNSAPDKSGLPSDRFSAERTGGSVSTLTIQRTQQEDSAVYLCASSLEGTGNQPQHFGDGTRLSIL.

The chain links TRBV7-6 to TRBJ2-3; 7 bases line up with TRBD2. The germline V gene encodes CDR1 SGHVS and CDR2 FNYEAQ. Trimming at V came to 3 bases and at J to 2 bases, leaving 2 bases not matched to a gene. The CDR3 has 14 residues. CDR3 residues: CASSFAGVTDTQYF. CDR3 sequence (DNA): TGTGCCAGCAGCTTTGCGGGAGTCACAGATACGCAGTATTTT.

The V and J genes are TRBV28 and TRBJ2-1; 8 bases align to TRBD1. Germline V gene sequence: CDR1 MDHEN, CDR2 SYDVKM. This CDR3 is 15 amino acids long. V was clipped by 5 bases and J by 3 bases; unmatched bases: 6. DNA for the CDR3: TGTGCCAGCAGTCCTACAGGGGGAGGCTACAATGAGCAGTTCTTC. Encoded protein: CASSPTGGGYNEQFF.

This chain uses TRBV11-2 with TRBJ2-1, with D possibly being TRBD1 (5 bases). V was clipped by 4 bases and J by 0 bases, with 7 bases between them. The CDR3 sequence is 14 residues long. CDR1 is SGHAT, CDR2 FQNNGV, per germline. CDR3 sequence: CASSWGSSYNEQFF. The CDR3 nucleotides are TGTGCCAGCAGCTGGGGCAGCTCCTACAATGAGCAGTTCTTC.